The 19 T cell receptor beta chains given below trace back to one sample, sequenced in a study of regulatory T cells in long-lasting Graves disease. Researchers made TCR beta libraries by using iRepertoire HTBI primers and running Arm-PCR on CDR3 regions. MiXCR was run by TCRdb on the multiplex PCR reads, yielding one entry per CDR3 protein. The sample consists of fewer than 550,000 distinct CDR3 sequences, 15% to 20% of them appearing once. Described time point: newly diagnosed GD, antithyroid drugs for less than 3 months. Extracted PBMC RNA gave rise to the TCR library. The sample also formed part of further work on T cells in Graves' hyperthyroidism and ophthalmopathy.

The sample here was peripheral blood mononuclear cells (PBMCs), taken at new diagnosis, from a patient treated with antithyroid drugs. Every receptor here comes from a woman aged 40 to 65 with Graves disease.

This clonotype appeared a few times. The V and J genes are TRBV6-1 and TRBJ1-5; D might be TRBD1 (5 bases). V was shortened by 8 bases and J by 4 bases, with 12 bases between the two germline ends. The CDR3 consists of 13 residues. Germline CDR1 is MNHNS and CDR2 is SASEGT. The CDR3, as DNA: TGTGCCAGCGGTATCGGGACGAATCAGCCCCAGCATTTT. Amino acid sequence: CASGIGTNQPQHF.

Notes on this clonotype: It may be a read error: a sequence one base away is much more abundant. The chain has TRBV11-2 and TRBJ2-5, with D possibly TRBD1 on 7 matching bases. The CDR3 has 18 amino acids. Germline CDR1 reads SGHAT; CDR2 reads FQNNGV. The germline V and J ends were trimmed by 3 bases and 2 bases, with 22 bases remaining between them. For the CDR3, the DNA is TGTGCCAGCAGCTTGAGGCAGGGGGGCTCAGGGTTTCAAGAGACCCAGTACTTC. Translated: CASSLRQGGSGFQETQYF.

This clonotype was recorded many times. The chain joins TRBV11-3 to TRBJ1-2, with a possible D match to TRBD1 (5 bases). CDR3 length: 16 residues. Trimming shortened V by 7 bases and J by 2 bases, and 20 bases separated the two germline ends. Germline V CDR1 and CDR2: SGHNT, YENEEA. The CDR3 here is CASIPPPAGTNYGYTF. CDR3 bases: TGTGCCAGCATCCCACCTCCCGCCGGGACGAACTATGGCTACACCTTC.

Only a few counts were recorded for this clonotype. This rearrangement joins TRBV12-3 or TRBV12-4 to TRBJ2-4; D is ambiguous. V lost 5 bases and J lost 0, with 11 bases in between. The CDR3 is made up of 15 amino acids. This chain's CDR3 is CASSGVVGAKNIQYF. As DNA, the CDR3 is TGTGCCAGCAGTGGGGTGGTGGGAGCCAAAAACATTCAGTACTTC.

This clonotype was counted at least ten times. CDR3: CAWSLGLVTDTQYF. The CDR3, as DNA: TGTGCCTGGAGTCTTGGACTAGTCACCGATACGCAGTATTTT. The V call is TRBV30, the J call TRBJ2-3; 7 bases are shared with TRBD2. This CDR3 is 14 amino acids long. The V gene's germline CDR1 is GTSNPN and CDR2 SVGIG (reference sequence). After removal of 2 bases from V and 6 bases from J, the junction contained 8 bases not matched to a gene.

There are many counts of this clonotype. V is TRBV12-3 or TRBV12-4 and J is TRBJ1-3; weak D call: TRBD1 (6 bases). The CDR3 contains 14 residues. Trimming left V 5 bases short and J 1 base short, with 9 bases between. The DNA of the CDR3 is TGTGCCAGCAGTGTACAGGGATCTGGAAACACCATATATTTT. This sequence encodes CASSVQGSGNTIYF.

This clonotype was observed at least ten times. This chain links TRBV28 with TRBJ1-2; the D gene is possibly TRBD1 (6 bases). This CDR3 has 15 residues. Trimming removed 5 bases at V and 5 bases at J, with 18 bases between. The V gene's germline CDR1 is MDHEN and CDR2 SYDVKM. This chain's CDR3 is CASSPGPRGHYGYTF. Written as DNA, the CDR3 is TGTGCCAGCAGTCCGGGACCCCGGGGGCATTATGGCTACACCTTC.

V gene TRBV5-1 combines with J gene TRBJ1-1; unclear D gene. The V end lost 1 base, the J end lost 0 bases, and 13 bases lay between the germline ends. The CDR3 is 16 amino acids. In germline, CDR1 is SGHRS, CDR2 YFSETQ. The CDR3: CASSLRLVGMNTEAFF. CDR3 DNA: TGCGCCAGCAGCTTGCGCCTTGTAGGGATGAACACTGAAGCTTTCTTT.

This clonotype was picked up many times. This chain joins TRBV24-1 and TRBJ2-1, with D perhaps TRBD2 (6 bases). The germline V gene encodes CDR1 KGHDR and CDR2 SFDVKD. The CDR3 is 15 residues long. V was shortened by 9 bases and J by 9 bases, with 23 bases between the two germline ends. This CDR3 reads CATAPGGLTSGEQFF. The CDR3, as DNA: TGTGCCACCGCTCCTGGGGGGTTAACATCTGGTGAGCAGTTCTTC.

The table lists this clonotype with a few counts. J is TRBJ2-1 and V is TRBV29-1; D gene ambiguous. V was cut by 4 bases and J by 4 bases, with 8 bases left in between. In germline, CDR1 is SQVTM, CDR2 ANQGSEA. This CDR3 has 12 residues. CDR3: CSVVNLYNEQFF. The CDR3 DNA reads TGCAGCGTTGTTAACCTTTACAATGAGCAGTTCTTC.

The chain is built from TRBV10-3 and TRBJ2-3; TRBD2 matches 15 bases. CDR1 is ENHRY and CDR2 is SYGVKD in the germline V gene. CDR3 size: 16 residues. The V gene end was trimmed by 6 bases and the J gene end by 6 bases; junction bases not matched to a gene: 7. The CDR3: CAISEGLAGGLDTQYF. CDR3 DNA: TGTGCCATCAGCGAAGGACTAGCGGGGGGGCTGGATACGCAGTATTTT.

This clonotype occurred many times. The genes are TRBV11-2 and TRBJ1-6; D possibly corresponds to TRBD1 (5 bases). This CDR3 spans 16 amino acids. V lost 2 bases to trimming and J lost 9 bases, with 17 bases between them. Germline V gene lookup returns CDR1 SGHAT and CDR2 FQNNGV. DNA of the CDR3: TGTGCCAGCAGCTTATCCGGCAGGCCGACAGTTTCACCCCTCCACTTT. This sequence encodes CASSLSGRPTVSPLHF.

In the case of this clonotype: Because the CDR3's place on the DNA is in doubt, the DNA is left out and the CDR3 is given as listed by TCRdb. The chain combines TRBV12-3 or TRBV12-4 with TRBJ1-2. The CDR3 totals 11 residues, both ends included. This CDR3 is CASSFAGGNTF.

This clonotype has at least ten counts. The rearrangement links TRBV4-2 to TRBJ1-1, with D perhaps matching TRBD1 (5 bases). The CDR3 has 15 amino acids. With 0 bases removed from V and 4 bases from J, the gap between germline ends came to 12 bases. Germline values: CDR1 LGHNA, CDR2 YNFKEQ. The CDR3 is CASSQDGGASTEAFF. The CDR3 DNA reads TGTGCCAGCAGCCAAGATGGGGGAGCGAGCACTGAAGCTTTCTTT.

There are a few counts of this clonotype. The chain employs TRBV5-1 and TRBJ1-6, with 9 bases that match TRBD1. CDR3 length: 16 amino acids. Germline CDR1 and CDR2: SGHRS and YFSETQ. With 4 bases clipped from V and 5 bases from J, the junction kept 7 bases outside the gene matches. CDR3: CASSLFRTGDNSPLHF. The DNA of the CDR3 is TGCGCCAGCAGCCTCTTTCGGACAGGGGATAATTCACCCCTCCACTTT.

This clonotype turned up a few times. The rearrangement uses TRBV24-1 and TRBJ1-2; possible D gene TRBD1, 5 bases. The CDR3 runs 11 residues. CDR1 and CDR2 (germline): KGHDR, SFDVKD. The V end lost 4 bases, the J end lost 7 bases, and 6 bases lay between the germline ends. The CDR3 reads CATSDRAGYTF. In DNA, the CDR3 is TGTGCCACCAGTGACAGGGCTGGCTACACCTTC.

This clonotype was seen repeatedly, ten times or more. The gene calls are TRBV13 and TRBJ2-5; D unresolved. V lost 3 bases, J lost 7 bases, and 12 bases lay in between. CDR1 is PRHDT, CDR2 FYEKMQ, per germline (reference sequence). The CDR3 sequence is 13 residues long. The CDR3 DNA is TGTGCCAGCAGCTTTAGTAGGGTGGCGACCCAGTACTTC. Protein sequence: CASSFSRVATQYF.

This chain joins TRBV6-2 or TRBV6-3 and TRBJ1-5; no clear D gene. CDR3 length: 16 amino acids. Germline V CDR1 and CDR2: MNHEY, SVGEGT. The V and J ends lost 5 bases and 4 bases respectively, with 18 bases between them. CDR3 sequence (DNA): TGTGCCAGCAGTGGAAAGGTGGGCCAAGTTAATCAGCCCCAGCATTTT. Encoded protein: CASSGKVGQVNQPQHF.

This rearrangement joins TRBV12-3 or TRBV12-4 to TRBJ1-4, with 11 nucleotides matching TRBD1. J lost 7 bases, V lost 4 bases, and 8 bases had no gene match. The CDR3 runs to 16 residues. The CDR3 loop is CASSYRTGGIAEKLFF. DNA for the CDR3: TGTGCCAGCAGTTACCGGACAGGGGGCATTGCTGAAAAACTGTTTTTT.